The clone carrying this T cell receptor beta chain has just a few counts. The antigen remains undetermined. This sample is drawn from a study of T-cell memory formation after mild COVID-19. Study summary: Largely, the TCR clusters proved donor specific. Whole-study results and caveats: A balance of CD4 and CD8 characterized clones contracting day 15 to 85, whereas later expanders leaned CD4+.

TCRdb analysed the 5' RACE reads with MiXCR anew, one entry per CDR3 protein. The data contain 90,000 to 120,000 distinct CDR3 sequences, approximately 15% of them seen just once; the ten biggest clones take up around 43%. The sample comprised PBMCs or a T cell subset sorted from them (not recorded which). This TCR derives from a man between 18 and 29 years old who had mild COVID-19 (a few samples of this study predate the infection). Cell type and time point are not known.

CDR3 bases: TGCGCCAGCAGCCATGGGAGGGGGGCCACCGAGCCCCAGCATTTT. This encodes CASSHGRGATEPQHF. The chain couples TRBV4-1 to TRBJ1-5; D is possibly TRBD1 (6 bases). This CDR3 region has 15 residues. Trimming removed 3 bases from V and 8 bases from J, with 17 bases in between. Germline V gene data show CDR1 as MGHRA and CDR2 as YSYEKL.